The 17 T cell receptor beta chains below come from one sample, sequenced in a study of blood T cell repertoires in COVID-19. The table came from immunoSEQ multiplex PCR; TCRdb's copy has only in-frame clones and leaves some out. The sample yields about 280,000 clones, roughly nine tenths seen once. The material sequenced was PBMCs or T cells enriched from blood (not recorded which). The receptors derive from a woman aged 55 to 70 who had recovered from COVID-19.

The chain has TRBV27 and TRBJ1-1; D is possibly TRBD1 (5 bases). V lost 6 bases to trimming and J lost 0 bases, with 8 bases between them. CDR1 is MNHEY, CDR2 SMNVEV, per germline (reference sequence). This CDR3 has 13 residues. CDR3 coding DNA: TGTGCCAGCAGGGACACGTTGAACACTGAAGCTTTCTTT. Residues: CASRDTLNTEAFF.

V and J are TRBV29-1 and TRBJ2-3; TRBD1 matches 7 bases. Germline V gene sequence: CDR1 SQVTM, CDR2 ANQGSEA. Trimming cost V 6 bases and J 0 bases; bases outside gene matches: 9. The CDR3 runs to 15 residues. CDR3 nucleotide sequence: TGCAGCGTGACACGACAGGGTCGGAGCACAGATACGCAGTATTTT. The encoded protein is CSVTRQGRSTDTQYF.

The chain has TRBV19 and TRBJ2-5; D not certain. Deletions cut 3 bases from V and 1 base from J, with 6 bases between. There are 13 residues in the CDR3. Germline CDR1 is LNHDA and CDR2 is SQIVND (reference sequence). CDR3 residues: CASSIRVQETQYF. CDR3 coding DNA: TGTGCCAGTAGTATTCGTGTCCAAGAGACCCAGTACTTC.

The chain employs TRBV11-2 and TRBJ2-2, with 12 bases matching TRBD2. This CDR3 has 18 residues. Germline loops: CDR1 SGHAT, CDR2 FQNNGV. V was clipped by 3 bases and J by 1 base; unmatched bases: 6. The CDR3 loop is CASSFRLAGGRNTGELFF. CDR3 in DNA: TGTGCCAGCAGCTTCAGGCTAGCGGGGGGGAGGAACACCGGGGAGCTGTTTTTT. Full variable domain (missing parts from reference TRBV11-2 and TRBJ2-2): EAGVAQSPRYKIIEKRQSVAFWCNPISGHATLYWYQQILGQGPKLLIQFQNNGVVDDSQLPKDRFSAERLKGVDSTLKIQPAKLEDSAVYLCASSFRLAGGRNTGELFFGEGSRLTVL.

The J gene is TRBJ1-2, the V gene TRBV19; TRBD1 matches at 7 bases. The CDR3 spans 15 residues. V lost 6 bases and J lost 3; bases outside the gene matches: 10. Per the germline V gene, CDR1 is LNHDA and CDR2 is SQIVND (reference sequence). CDR3 region: CASRVTGDGDYGYTF. In DNA form, the CDR3 reads TGTGCCAGTAGGGTTACAGGGGATGGTGACTATGGCTACACCTTC.

The V gene is TRBV5-1, the J gene TRBJ1-1; TRBD1 aligns across 8 bases. Looked up from germline, CDR1 is SGHRS and CDR2 is YFSETQ. The ends lost 4 bases at V and 4 bases at J; junction bases unmatched: 6. There are 14 residues in the CDR3. The chain's CDR3 is CASSTTTGATEAFF. Here the CDR3 DNA reads TGCGCCAGCAGCACCACGACAGGGGCCACTGAAGCTTTCTTT.

The chain employs TRBV7-3 and TRBJ1-5, with 8 positions matching TRBD1. The CDR3 contains 16 residues. The V segment lost 5 bases and the J segment 6 bases; nucleotides outside the gene matches: 12. From germline, CDR1 is SGHTA and CDR2 FQGTGA. Here the CDR3 DNA reads TGTGCCAGCAGCAATCTCTCAGGGGGCGAGCGTCAGCCCCAGCATTTT. Its translation is CASSNLSGGERQPQHF. The whole variable domain, filled in from reference TRBV7-3 and TRBJ1-5, reads GAGVSQTPSNKVTEKGKYVELRCDPISGHTALYWYRQSLGQGPEFLIYFQGTGAADDSGLPNDRFFAVRPEGSVSTLKIQRTERGDSAVYLCASSNLSGGERQPQHFGDGTRLSIL.

The chain joins TRBV20-1 to TRBJ2-1; D remains unclear. The germline V gene encodes CDR1 DFQATT and CDR2 SNEGSKA (reference sequence). This CDR3 has 10 residues. V was pared by 5 bases and J by 6 bases, with 5 bases between. This chain's CDR3 is CSALFNEQFF. DNA of the CDR3: TGCAGTGCTCTTTTCAATGAGCAGTTCTTC.

This clone has just one count. J is TRBJ2-7 and V is TRBV7-9; D call uncertain. Germline loops: CDR1 SEHNR, CDR2 FQNEAQ (reference sequence). The CDR3 runs to 12 residues. V was pared by 1 base and J by 3 bases, with 4 bases between. The CDR3: CASSLVVYEQYF. The CDR3 DNA reads TGTGCCAGCAGCTTAGTCGTCTACGAGCAGTACTTC.

V gene TRBV19 combines with J gene TRBJ2-6; 7 bases map to TRBD1. There are 16 residues in the CDR3. Unmatched junction bases numbered 4, after V lost 5 bases and J lost 0 bases. The V gene's germline CDR1 is LNHDA and CDR2 SQIVND (reference sequence). DNA of the CDR3: TGTGCCAGTAGTCCTTGGGACAGCTCTGGGGCCAACGTCCTGACTTTC. Its protein is CASSPWDSSGANVLTF.

As concerns this clone: Distinct nucleotide sequences in the sample also encode this CDR3. The rearrangement links TRBV15 to TRBJ2-7; weak D call: TRBD1 (5 bases). The CDR3 extends over 14 amino acids. Per germline, CDR1 LNHNV and CDR2 YYDKDF (reference sequence). Trimming shortened V by 0 bases and J by 3 bases, and 9 bases separated the two germline ends. CDR3 amino acids: CATSRDRVGYEQYF. The CDR3 region has the DNA TGTGCCACCAGCAGAGACAGGGTGGGCTACGAGCAGTACTTC. Variable domain in full (rest from reference TRBV15 and TRBJ2-7): DAMVIQNPRYQVTQFGKPVTLSCSQTLNHNVMYWYQQKSSQAPKLLFHYYDKDFNNEADTPDNFQSRRPNTSFCFLDIRSPGLGDTAMYLCATSRDRVGYEQYFGPGTRLTVT.

The chain uses TRBV15 and TRBJ1-4; D unresolved. This CDR3 contains 15 residues. Germline values: CDR1 LNHNV, CDR2 YYDKDF (reference sequence). Trimming cost V 0 bases and J 7 bases, with 12 bases left between them. In DNA, the CDR3 is TGTGCCACCAGCAGAGATGTTACAGTCGGTGAAAAACTGTTTTTT. It specifies CATSRDVTVGEKLFF.

The V and J genes are TRBV10-3 and TRBJ2-7; TRBD2 aligns across 7 bases. Trimming at V came to 2 bases and at J to 9 bases, leaving 4 bases not matched to a gene. The CDR3 has 12 residues. The germline V gene has CDR1 ENHRY and CDR2 SYGVKD. CDR3 nucleotides: TGTGCCATCAGTGAGGGCGGGGAGGGGCAGTACTTC. Translation: CAISEGGEGQYF.

This clone was seen a handful of times. The chain links TRBV30 to TRBJ1-5, with D tentatively TRBD1 (5 bases). Germline V gives CDR1 GTSNPN, CDR2 SVGIG (reference sequence). The V and J ends lost 0 bases and 5 bases respectively, with 11 bases between them. The CDR3 contains 14 residues. This CDR3 is CAWSVWGGDQPQHF. CDR3 sequence (DNA): TGTGCCTGGAGTGTATGGGGGGGAGATCAGCCCCAGCATTTT.

V usage is TRBV11-3 and J usage is TRBJ2-1, with a weak D call TRBD1 (7 bases). This CDR3 spans 17 amino acids. Trimming pared 2 bases from V and 6 bases from J, leaving 20 bases between. CDR1 is SGHNT and CDR2 is YENEEA in the germline V gene. CDR3 amino acids: CASSLRGRDSYPNEQFF. The CDR3 DNA reads as TGTGCCAGCAGCTTAAGGGGGCGGGACTCTTACCCCAATGAGCAGTTCTTC.

CDR3 sequence reads: CASSVTLKTEAFF. CDR3 coding DNA: TGTGCCAGCAGTGTTACATTAAAGACTGAAGCTTTCTTT. The chain joins TRBV28 to TRBJ1-1; D gene uncertain. The V end was cut by 5 bases, the J end by 5 bases, with 12 bases between. This CDR3 has 13 amino acids. The germline gives CDR1 MDHEN, CDR2 SYDVKM.

A remark on this clone: Other DNA variants within this sample encode the same CDR3. V gene TRBV5-1 combines with J gene TRBJ2-1, with TRBD2 identical over 10 bases. The V and J ends lost 5 bases and 5 bases, in that order; junction bases with no gene match: 4. Germline V gives CDR1 SGHRS, CDR2 YFSETQ. The CDR3 totals 14 residues. The CDR3 spells CASSVLAGDNEQFF. As DNA, the CDR3 is TGCGCCAGCAGTGTTCTAGCGGGAGACAATGAGCAGTTCTTC. Based on the CDR3 plus reference TRBV5-1 and TRBJ2-1, the full variable domain is KAGVTQTPRYLIKTRGQQVTLSCSPISGHRSVSWYQQTPGQGLQFLFEYFSETQRNKGNFPGRFSGRQFSNSRSEMNVSTLELGDSALYLCASSVLAGDNEQFFGPGTRLTVL.